One T cell receptor beta chain is described in this entry. Its antigen is undetermined. Reverse transcription of extracted RNA yielded cDNA, which provided the sequencing template. Data came from immunoSEQ multiplex PCR; TCRdb stores just in-frame clones and leaves some out. The sample records 150,000 to 200,000 clones, roughly 50% being singletons. Germline loops: CDR1 SEHNR, CDR2 FQNEAQ (reference sequence). The CDR3 covers 16 residues. The V gene end was trimmed by 5 bases and the J gene end by 1 base; junction bases not matched to a gene: 7. Noted treatment: oral pan-JAK inhibitor, 5-10 mg twice daily. The sample is drawn from a study of CD8+ T cells in alopecia areata. The wider study: Severity among treated patients was scored by the percentage of scalp area affected. Overall study results and limits: Association of baseline CD8+ expansion with response is uncertain owing to one nonresponder. While patients received tofacitinib, many expanded lesional clones remained present in scalp and blood. Sharing of TCR sequences between patients (possibly for HLA-related reasons) was less clear than in mice.

Specimen: CD4+ T cells sorted from blood, collected between weeks 55 and 65, from a patient treated with tofacitinib. The receptor was isolated from a human donor with alopecia areata. V and J are TRBV7-9 and TRBJ2-2; 7 nucleotides agree with TRBD1. The DNA of the CDR3 is TGTGCCAGCAGCCAGGGACAGTCCTGGAACACCGGGGAGCTGTTTTTT. This encodes CASSQGQSWNTGELFF.